These 4 T cell receptor beta chains share one sample of origin, sequenced in a study of OX40 agonist ivuxolimab in advanced cancers. This table comes from immunoSEQ multiplex PCR, and its TCRdb copy is limited to in-frame clones, with some not included. This sample has around 10,000 clones, with 79% found just once. This specimen consisted of CD4+ or CD8+ T cells sorted from blood, obtained in a trial of the OX40 agonist ivuxolimab. Every receptor here comes from an adult with an advanced solid tumor such as melanoma, head and neck, liver or kidney cancer.

This clone was observed a single time. The V and J genes are TRBV7-9 and TRBJ1-3; D is possibly TRBD1 (5 bases). CDR1 and CDR2 (germline): SEHNR, FQNEAQ (reference sequence). Trimming shortened V by 6 bases and J by 4 bases, and 13 bases separated the two germline ends. This CDR3 region has 14 residues. The CDR3 nucleotides are TGTGCCAGCAGGCTGGGGGGGACGGGAAACACCATATATTTT. Its translation: CASRLGGTGNTIYF.

The chain combines TRBV6-5 with TRBJ2-7; possible D gene TRBD2, 5 bases. This CDR3 contains 14 residues. Trimming stripped 4 bases from V and 3 bases from J, with 13 bases between. Germline CDR1 reads MNHEY; CDR2 reads SVGAGI. The DNA of the CDR3 is TGTGCCAGCAGTTGGTCCAGCGGTCTCTACGAGCAGTACTTC. Protein: CASSWSSGLYEQYF.

The gene calls are TRBV28 and TRBJ2-7; perhaps TRBD2 as D (7 bases). There are 15 residues in the CDR3. CDR1 and CDR2 (germline): MDHEN, SYDVKM. Deletions cut 1 base from V and 2 bases from J, with 12 bases between. CDR3 DNA sequence: TGTGCCAGCAGTTTATTAGGGGGGGATCCCTACGAGCAGTACTTC. It specifies CASSLLGGDPYEQYF.

V and J are TRBV6-5 and TRBJ2-5; D might be TRBD1 (5 bases). V lost 2 bases and J 5 bases, leaving 9 bases between the germline ends. The germline gives CDR1 MNHEY, CDR2 SVGAGI. This CDR3 region has 13 residues. CDR3 bases: TGTGCCAGCAGTTACGATAAGGGGGAGACCCAGTACTTC. This gives the protein CASSYDKGETQYF.